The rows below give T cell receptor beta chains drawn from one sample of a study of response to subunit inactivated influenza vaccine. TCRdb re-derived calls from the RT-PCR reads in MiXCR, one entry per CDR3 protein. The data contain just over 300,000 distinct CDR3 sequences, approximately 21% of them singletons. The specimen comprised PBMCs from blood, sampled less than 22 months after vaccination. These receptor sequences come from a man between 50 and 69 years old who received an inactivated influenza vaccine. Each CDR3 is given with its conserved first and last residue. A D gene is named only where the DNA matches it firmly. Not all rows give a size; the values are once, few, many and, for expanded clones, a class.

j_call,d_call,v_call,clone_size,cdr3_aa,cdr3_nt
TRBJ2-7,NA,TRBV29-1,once,CSVRHTHEEQYF,TGCAGCGTCCGTCACACCCATGAAGAGCAGTACTTC
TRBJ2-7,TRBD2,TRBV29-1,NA,CSVDLGGRETYEQYF,TGCAGCGTTGATCTTGGCGGGAGGGAAACCTACGAGCAGTACTTC
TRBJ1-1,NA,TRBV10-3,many,CAITKGQNTEAFF,TGTGCCATCACTAAGGGACAGAACACTGAAGCTTTCTTT
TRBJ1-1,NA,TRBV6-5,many,CASSYGLGREDTEAFF,TGTGCCAGCAGTTACGGTCTGGGCAGGGAGGACACTGAAGCTTTCTTT
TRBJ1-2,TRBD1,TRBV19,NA,CASNPGQLIYGYTF,TGTGCCAGTAACCCGGGACAGCTCATCTATGGCTACACCTTC
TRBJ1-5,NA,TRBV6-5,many,CASSYRAGQPQHF,TGTGCCAGCAGTTACAGGGCGGGACAGCCCCAGCATTTT
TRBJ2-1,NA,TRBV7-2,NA,CASSLLPVSSYNEQFF,TGTGCCAGCAGCTTACTTCCGGTTAGCTCCTACAATGAGCAGTTCTTC
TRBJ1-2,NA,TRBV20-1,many,CSASDSANYGYTF,TGCAGTGCCTCGGACAGCGCTAACTATGGCTACACCTTC
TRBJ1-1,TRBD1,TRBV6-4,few,CAGNTGTADLPFMNTEAFF,TGTGCCGGAAATACCGGGACAGCAGATTTACCGTTCATGAACACTGAAGCTTTCTTT
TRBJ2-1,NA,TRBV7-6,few,CASSLTGAPYNEQFF,TGTGCCAGCAGCTTAACGGGAGCCCCCTACAATGAGCAGTTCTTC
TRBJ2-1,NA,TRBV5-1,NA,CASSVRAGEQFF,TGCGCCAGCAGCGTCAGGGCGGGTGAGCAGTTCTTC
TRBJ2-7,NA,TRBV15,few,CATSRDSVTGTYEQYF,TGTGCCACCAGCAGAGATAGTGTAACAGGTACCTACGAGCAGTACTTC
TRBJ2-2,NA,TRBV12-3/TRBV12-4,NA,CASRHGFLGNTGELFF,TGTGCCAGCAGGCACGGATTCCTGGGGAACACCGGGGAGCTGTTTTTT
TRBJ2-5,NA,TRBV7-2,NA,CASSFGPLETQYF,TGTGCCAGCAGCTTCGGACCGTTGGAGACCCAGTACTTC
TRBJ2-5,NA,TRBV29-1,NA,CSARRFQETQYF,TGCAGCGCTCGCAGGTTTCAGGAGACCCAGTACTTC
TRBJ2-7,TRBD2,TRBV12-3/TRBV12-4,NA,CASSFRSGGSYEQYF,TGTGCCAGCAGTTTCCGGTCGGGGGGGTCCTACGAGCAGTACTTC
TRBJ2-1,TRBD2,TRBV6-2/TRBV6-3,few,CASSKLAGGRSYNEQFF,TGTGCCAGCAGTAAATTAGCGGGAGGTCGCTCCTACAATGAGCAGTTCTTC
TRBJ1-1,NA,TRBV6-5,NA,CASSYKFSGPLEAFF,TGTGCCAGCAGTTACAAATTTTCGGGGCCCCTTGAAGCTTTCTTT
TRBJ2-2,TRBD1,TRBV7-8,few,CASSLTTGQGWAGELFF,TGTGCCAGCAGCTTAACCACGGGACAGGGTTGGGCCGGGGAGCTGTTTTTT
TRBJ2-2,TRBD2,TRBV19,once,CASNWRETYGELFF,TGTGCCAGTAACTGGCGGGAGACGTACGGGGAGCTGTTTTTT